The sequence of this T cell receptor (beta chain) was determined in a study of CD8 T cells in ankylosing spondylitis. Study results and caveats: Within matched ankylosing spondylitis synovial fluid, disease-linked clones were reportedly significantly enriched. Within ankylosing spondylitis blood, a TCR beta motif made up of eight or nine highly homologous variants appeared to be characteristic.

This clonotype turned up a few times. Its matching antigen is unknown. Quantitative 5'-RACE with molecular barcodes produced the TCR beta libraries. TCRdb used MiXCR to reprocess the 5' RACE reads, holding one entry per CDR3 protein. Of 85,000 to 100,000 distinct CDR3 sequences in the sample, roughly 10% were seen once. The CDR3 length is 12 residues. Trimming removed 1 base from V and 7 bases from J, with 6 bases in between. This TCR was sampled from a male donor with ankylosing spondylitis or in good health (not recorded which). V gene TRBV12-3 or TRBV12-4 combines with J gene TRBJ2-3, with D unresolved. The source material was blood, either unsorted or a sorted T cell fraction (not recorded which). CDR3: CASSLGANTQYF. The CDR3 bases are TGTGCCAGCAGTTTAGGGGCGAATACGCAGTATTTT.